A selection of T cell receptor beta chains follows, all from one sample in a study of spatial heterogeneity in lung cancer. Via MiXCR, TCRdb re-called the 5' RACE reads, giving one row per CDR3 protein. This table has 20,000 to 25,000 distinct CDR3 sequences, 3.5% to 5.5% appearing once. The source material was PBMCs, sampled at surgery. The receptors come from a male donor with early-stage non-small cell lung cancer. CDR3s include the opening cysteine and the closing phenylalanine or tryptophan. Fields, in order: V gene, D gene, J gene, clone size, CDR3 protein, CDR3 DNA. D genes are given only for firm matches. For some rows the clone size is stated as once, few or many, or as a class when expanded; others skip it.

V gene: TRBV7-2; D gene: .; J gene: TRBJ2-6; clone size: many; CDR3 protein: CASGGYGTTSSGANVLTF; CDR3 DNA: TGTGCCAGCGGGGGATATGGGACAACGTCCTCCGGGGCCAACGTCCTGACTTTC
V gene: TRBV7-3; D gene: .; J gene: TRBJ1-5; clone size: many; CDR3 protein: CASSPDVGQPQHF; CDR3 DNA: TGTGCCAGCAGCCCGGATGTCGGGCAGCCCCAGCATTTT
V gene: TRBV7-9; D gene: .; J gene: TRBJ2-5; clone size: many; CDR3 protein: CASRPGSGTKETQYF; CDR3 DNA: TGTGCCAGCAGGCCCGGATCCGGGACAAAAGAGACCCAGTACTTC
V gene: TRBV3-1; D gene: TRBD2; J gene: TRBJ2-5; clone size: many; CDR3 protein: CASSQSSGRAEETQYF; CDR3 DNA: TGTGCCAGCAGCCAATCTAGCGGGAGGGCCGAAGAGACCCAGTACTTC
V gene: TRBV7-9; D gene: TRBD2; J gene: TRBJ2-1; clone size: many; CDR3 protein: CASSLGLAGVNEQFF; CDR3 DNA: TGTGCCAGCAGTTTGGGACTAGCGGGAGTGAATGAGCAGTTCTTC
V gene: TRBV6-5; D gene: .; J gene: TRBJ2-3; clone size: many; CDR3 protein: CASSYSIGALITDTQYF; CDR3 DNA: TGTGCCAGCAGTTACTCGATAGGGGCCCTAATCACAGATACGCAGTATTTT
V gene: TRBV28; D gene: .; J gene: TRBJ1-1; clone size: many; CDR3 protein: CASSFGVANTEAFF; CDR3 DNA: TGTGCCAGCAGTTTCGGGGTAGCGAACACTGAAGCTTTCTTT
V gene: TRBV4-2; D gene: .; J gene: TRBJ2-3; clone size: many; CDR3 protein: CASSQDAGVRDTQYF; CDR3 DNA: TGTGCCAGCAGCCAAGACGCAGGGGTGAGGGATACGCAGTATTTT
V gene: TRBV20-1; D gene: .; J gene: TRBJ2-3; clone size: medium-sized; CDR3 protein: CSADGRAPRRDTQYF; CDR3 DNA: TGCAGTGCTGACGGACGAGCCCCTAGGCGAGATACGCAGTATTTT
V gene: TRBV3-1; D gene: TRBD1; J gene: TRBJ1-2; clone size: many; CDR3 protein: CASSPLGLQGNYGYTF; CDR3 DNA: TGTGCCAGCAGCCCCTTGGGGCTACAGGGGAACTATGGCTACACCTTC
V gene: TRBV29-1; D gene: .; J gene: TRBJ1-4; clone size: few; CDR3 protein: CSVAPGAGATNEKLFF; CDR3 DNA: TGCAGCGTCGCCCCAGGGGCGGGTGCAACTAATGAAAAACTGTTTTTT
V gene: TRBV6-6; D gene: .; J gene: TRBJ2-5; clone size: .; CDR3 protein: CASSSRQKETQYF; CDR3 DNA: TGTGCCAGCAGTTCCCGACAGAAAGAGACCCAGTACTTC
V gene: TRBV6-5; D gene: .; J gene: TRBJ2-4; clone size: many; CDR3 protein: CASRPVPGVNIQYF; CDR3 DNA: TGTGCCAGCAGACCAGTCCCGGGGGTCAACATTCAGTACTTC
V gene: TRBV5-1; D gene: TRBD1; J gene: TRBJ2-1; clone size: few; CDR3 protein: CASSRQGDYNEQFF; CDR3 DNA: TGCGCCAGCAGCCGACAGGGGGACTACAATGAGCAGTTCTTC
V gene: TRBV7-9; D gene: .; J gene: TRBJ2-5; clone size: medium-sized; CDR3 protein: CASSFTAQGTQYF; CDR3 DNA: TGTGCCAGCAGCTTCACCGCACAGGGGACCCAGTACTTC
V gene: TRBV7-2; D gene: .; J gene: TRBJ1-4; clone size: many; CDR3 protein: CASSLANSNEKLFF; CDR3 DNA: TGTGCCAGCAGCTTAGCGAACAGTAATGAAAAACTGTTTTTT
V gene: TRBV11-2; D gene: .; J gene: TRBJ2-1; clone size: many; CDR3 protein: CASSPSDWTGNEQFF; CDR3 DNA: TGTGCCAGCAGCCCGTCGGATTGGACTGGCAATGAGCAGTTCTTC